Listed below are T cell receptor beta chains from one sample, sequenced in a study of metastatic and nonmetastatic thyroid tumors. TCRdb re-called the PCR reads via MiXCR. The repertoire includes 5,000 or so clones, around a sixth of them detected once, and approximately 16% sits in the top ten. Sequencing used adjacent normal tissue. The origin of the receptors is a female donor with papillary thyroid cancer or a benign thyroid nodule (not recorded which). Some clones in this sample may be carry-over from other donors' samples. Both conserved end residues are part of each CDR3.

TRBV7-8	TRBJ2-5	CASSSTTGCLETQYF
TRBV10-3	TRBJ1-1	CAISDVGQTNTEAFF
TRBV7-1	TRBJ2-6	CASSSGTGAFSVSNVLAF
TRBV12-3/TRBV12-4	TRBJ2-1	CASRGGGLGGYNEQFF
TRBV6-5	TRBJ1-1	CASSYAQGYRDLNTEAFF
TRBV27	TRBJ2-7	CASSSGLDSIISYEQYF
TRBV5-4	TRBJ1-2	CASSLGDRAGGYTF
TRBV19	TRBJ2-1	CASSMMGSSYNEQFF
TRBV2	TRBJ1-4	CASIQGIANEKLFF
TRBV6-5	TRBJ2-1	CASSYSGTRGSYNEQFF
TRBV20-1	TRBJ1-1	CSASLRDRSTEAFF
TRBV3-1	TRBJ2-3	CASSQGPGLAVSTTDTQYF
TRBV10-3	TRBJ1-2	CAIREPDRSYGYTF
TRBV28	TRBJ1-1	CASSSLDGTGGTEAFF
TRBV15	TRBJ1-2	CATSREGAAGYGYTF
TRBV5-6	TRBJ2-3	CASSLGTSTDTQYF
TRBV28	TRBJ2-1	CASSTRVAGGPGNEQFF
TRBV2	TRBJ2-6	CASSETGGAGANVLTF
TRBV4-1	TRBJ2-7	CASSQEGLAGDEQYF
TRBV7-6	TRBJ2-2	CASSSLAGDTGELFF
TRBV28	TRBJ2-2	CASSTSTRWGAGELFF
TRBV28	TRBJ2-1	CASTRLAANEQFF
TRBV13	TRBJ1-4	CASSPPGQNNEKLFF
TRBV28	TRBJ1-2	CASSRQGYGYTF
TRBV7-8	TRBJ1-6	CASSLGNSPLHF
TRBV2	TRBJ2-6	CASRLGARIGANVLTF
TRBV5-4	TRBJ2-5	CASSLEQVTLAQYF
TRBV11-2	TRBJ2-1	CASSLAGDYNEQFF
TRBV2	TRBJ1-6	CASSEQGPLNSPLHF
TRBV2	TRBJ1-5	CASKTGVGKPQHF
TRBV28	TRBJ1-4	CASSQGTPPGEKLFF
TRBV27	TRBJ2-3	CASSRPTSGESTDTQYF
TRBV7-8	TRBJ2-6	CASSLTGAFSGANVLTF
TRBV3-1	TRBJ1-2	CASSQATDLYYGYTF
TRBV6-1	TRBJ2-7	CASMEGQGGYEQYF
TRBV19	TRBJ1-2	CVSRENSAGGYTF
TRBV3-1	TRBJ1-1	CASTAGAGYTEAFF
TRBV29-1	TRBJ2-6	CSVERSGASVLTF
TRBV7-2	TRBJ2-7	CASSSTTYEQYF
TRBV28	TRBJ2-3	CASRADSYDTQYF
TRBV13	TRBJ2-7	CASSPLTGVGEQYF
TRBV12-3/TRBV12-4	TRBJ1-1	CASTIWGITEAFF
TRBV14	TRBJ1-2	CASSQGTGLYGYTF
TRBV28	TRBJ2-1	CAGGGSYNEQFF
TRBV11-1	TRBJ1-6	CASSFGYDNSPLHF
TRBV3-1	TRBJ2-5	CASSPVGLAGKETQYF
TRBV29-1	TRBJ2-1	CSVPDQTNEQFF
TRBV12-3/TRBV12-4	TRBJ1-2	CASTSGYEGQANYGYTF
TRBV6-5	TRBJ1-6	CASSYSRQGGNSPLHF
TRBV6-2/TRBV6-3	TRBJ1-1	CASSYKRVNTEAFF
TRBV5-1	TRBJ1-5	CPSSLSGGAPQHF
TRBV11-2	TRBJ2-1	CASSLVRGDEQFF
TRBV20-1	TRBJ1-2	CSASGVYGYTF